The present T cell receptor (beta chain) was sequenced within a study of CD8 T cells in ankylosing spondylitis. One entry per CDR3 protein results from TCRdb running MiXCR on the 5' RACE reads. The sample shows roughly 350,000 distinct CDR3 sequences, 8% of them seen only once. CDR1 and CDR2 (germline): SSHAT, FNYEAQ (reference sequence). This CDR3 has 14 residues. Study-level findings and limits: Seemingly distinctive of ankylosing spondylitis blood was a TCR beta motif formed by eight highly homologous variants. Previous work reported some of these motif variants in the synovial fluid and blood of reactive arthritis. Clones linked to disease, bearing a CD8+ phenotype, were relatively rare in peripheral blood.

This clonotype was detected many times. Its matching antigen is unknown. One end of the junction fails to match germline, which may point to a read error. This TCR derives from a male donor with ankylosing spondylitis. Sequenced material: blood, either unsorted or a sorted T cell fraction (not recorded which). This rearrangement joins TRBV7-7 to TRBJ2-5; TRBD2 matches at 11 bases. The chain's CDR3 is CASSLAGGSETQYF. In nucleotides, the CDR3 is TGTGCTAGCAGCCTAGCGGGAGGATCGGAGACCCAGTACTTC.